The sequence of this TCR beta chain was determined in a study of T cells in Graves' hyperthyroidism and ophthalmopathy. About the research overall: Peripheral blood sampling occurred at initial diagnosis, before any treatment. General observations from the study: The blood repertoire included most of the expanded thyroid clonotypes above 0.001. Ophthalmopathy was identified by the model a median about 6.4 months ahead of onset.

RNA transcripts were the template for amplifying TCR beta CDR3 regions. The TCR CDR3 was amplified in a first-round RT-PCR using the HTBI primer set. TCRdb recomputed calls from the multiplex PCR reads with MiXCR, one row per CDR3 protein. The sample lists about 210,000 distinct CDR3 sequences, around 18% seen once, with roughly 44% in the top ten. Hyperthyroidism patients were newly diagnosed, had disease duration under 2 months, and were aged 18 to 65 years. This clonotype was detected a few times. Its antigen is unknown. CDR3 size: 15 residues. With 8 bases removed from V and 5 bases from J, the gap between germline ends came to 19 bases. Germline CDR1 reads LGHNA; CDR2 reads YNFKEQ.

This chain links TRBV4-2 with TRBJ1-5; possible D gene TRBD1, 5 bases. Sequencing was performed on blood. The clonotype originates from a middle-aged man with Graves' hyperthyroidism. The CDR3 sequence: CASAQEGRLDQPQHF. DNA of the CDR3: TGTGCCAGCGCCCAGGAGGGACGGCTGGATCAGCCCCAGCATTTT.